This entry is about one TCR beta chain. No cognate antigen has been identified for it. Base-call qualities are not available, and no considerably larger clone is one nucleotide away. This sample stems from a study of T cell responses to AZD1222 COVID-19 vaccine (dated by TCRdb to the early 2020s). Turning to the overall study: A total of over 230 trial participants underwent TCR sequencing, of whom nearly 210 received two doses of AZD1222 and around 25 received two doses of the MenACWY control vaccine. Trial participants were enrolled into age subgroups of 18-55, 56-69 and 70-plus years, which contained around 140, 26 and 57 TCR-sequenced participants, respectively. The investigation overall reported the following: Only five to seven AZD1222 recipients were SARS-CoV-2 seropositive at baseline, limiting conclusions about previously exposed vaccinees. Epitopes outside the regions mutated in the B.1.351 and B.1.1.7 variants were reportedly recognized by nearly half of the unique spike-specific TCRs. The 56-69-year group was small, and its depth increase did not reach significance, likely because of low power. Because no day 14 peak-response samples were available, repertoires were characterized only after the peak T cell response. Vaccine-associated CD4 TCRs spanned the whole spike protein, with dominant responses in regions 160-218 and 743-854. Participants were mostly white British and included more females than males, and it was suggested by the authors that clonal diversity may have been underestimated. After two AZD1222 doses, both the breadth and the depth of spike-specific TCRs were significantly higher than at day 0 and than in MenACWY recipients.

Looking up the germline V gene yields CDR1 SGHAT and CDR2 FQNNGV. The CDR3 contains 13 residues, cysteine and phenylalanine counted. Just the 39-base CDR3 DNA is kept, in frame starting at base 1. V and J lose 3 bases and 8 bases, and a span of 10 bases separates them. The CDR3 regions of human TCRbeta chains were subjected to immunosequencing. The paper's processing steps were these. Repertoire TCRs were matched against a reference library of SARS-CoV-2-specific TCRs generated with the MIRA antigen-specificity platform. Breadth was defined as the fraction of unique TCRs that were SARS-CoV-2-associated. Depth was defined as the fraction of total T cells that were SARS-CoV-2-associated. Using the MIRA data, each spike-specific TCR was mapped to the spike region that the TCR reacts to and placed in a CD4 or CD8 class. Log10-transformed breadth and depth values were compared by one-way ANOVA with Sidak's multiple comparisons tests. Drawn from immuneACCESS, this table holds only the in-frame rearrangements with V and J called that TCRdb kept. Clones are partly lost; checked studies trace under half to an unresolved V gene and leave the rest unexplained. That table gives V, J and clone size, and the DNA gave D and trimming. The sample contains approximately 270,000 clones, 85% to 95% of them found a single time. The top ten clones comprise roughly 0.6% of the sample.

The intended sense of this specimen's time point label: about 28 days (+/-7) after the second vaccine dose. AZD1222 recipients given second doses at about 4 weeks or at about 12 weeks were pooled, since spike-specific TCR depth and breadth were not found to differ between the two schedules. Vaccinee samples came from UK trials COV001 and COV002, including a single-blind randomized controlled phase 2/3 trial of AZD1222 (ChAdOx1 nCoV-19) in healthy adults. Trial participant PBMC samples were collected at day 0 and day 28 after the second dose for TCRbeta chain sequencing. The TCR sequence derives from an adult who received the AZD1222 COVID-19 vaccine. The rearranged chain carries TRBV11-2 and TRBJ1-4; perhaps TRBD1 is the D gene, with 6 bases matching. The specimen was peripheral blood, collected 28 days after the second AZD1222 dose. This receptor has the CDR3 CASSLSRGEKLFF. The DNA reads as follows: TGTGCCAGCAGCTTGTCCAGGGGAGAAAAACTGTTTTTT.